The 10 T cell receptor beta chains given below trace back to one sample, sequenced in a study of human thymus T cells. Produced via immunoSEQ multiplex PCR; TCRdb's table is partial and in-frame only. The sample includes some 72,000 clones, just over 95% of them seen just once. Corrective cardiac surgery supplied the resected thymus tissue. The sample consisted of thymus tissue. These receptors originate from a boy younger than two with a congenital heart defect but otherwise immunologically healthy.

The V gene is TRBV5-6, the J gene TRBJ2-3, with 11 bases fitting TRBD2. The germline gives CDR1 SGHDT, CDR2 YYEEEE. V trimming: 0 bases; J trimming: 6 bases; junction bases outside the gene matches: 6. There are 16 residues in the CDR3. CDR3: CASSLEPSGGWDTQYF. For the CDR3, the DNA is TGTGCCAGCAGCTTGGAGCCTAGCGGGGGGTGGGATACGCAGTATTTT.

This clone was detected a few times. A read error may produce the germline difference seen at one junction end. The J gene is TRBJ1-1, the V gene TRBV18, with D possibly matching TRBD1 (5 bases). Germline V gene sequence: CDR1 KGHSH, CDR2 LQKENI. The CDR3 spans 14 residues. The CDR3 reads CASSPREGVLEAIF. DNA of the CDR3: TGTGCCAGCTCACCACGGGAAGGGGTGTTAGAGGCCATCTTT.

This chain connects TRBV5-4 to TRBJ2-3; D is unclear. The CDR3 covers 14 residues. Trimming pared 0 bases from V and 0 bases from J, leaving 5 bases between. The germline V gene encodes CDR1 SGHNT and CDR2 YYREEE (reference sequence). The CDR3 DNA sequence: TGTGCCAGCAGCTTGGGGGGTAGCACAGATACGCAGTATTTT. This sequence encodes CASSLGGSTDTQYF.

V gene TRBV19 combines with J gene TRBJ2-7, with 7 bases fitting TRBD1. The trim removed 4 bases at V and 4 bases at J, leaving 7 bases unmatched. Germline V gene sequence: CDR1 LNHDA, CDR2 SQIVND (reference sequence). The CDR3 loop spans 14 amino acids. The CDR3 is CASSTRDRVYEQYF. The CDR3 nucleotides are TGTGCCAGTAGTACTAGAGACAGGGTTTACGAGCAGTACTTC.

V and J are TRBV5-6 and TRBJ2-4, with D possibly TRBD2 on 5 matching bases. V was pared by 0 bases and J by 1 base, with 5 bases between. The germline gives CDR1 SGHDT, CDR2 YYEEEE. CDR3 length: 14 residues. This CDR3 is CASSLGTAKNIQYF. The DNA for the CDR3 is TGTGCCAGCAGCTTGGGGACTGCCAAAAACATTCAGTACTTC.

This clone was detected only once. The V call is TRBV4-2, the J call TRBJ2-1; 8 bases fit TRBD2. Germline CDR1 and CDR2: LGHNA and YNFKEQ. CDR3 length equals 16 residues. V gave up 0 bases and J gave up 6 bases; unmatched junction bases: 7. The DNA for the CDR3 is TGTGCCAGCAGCCAAGATGGGACTAGGGAAATCAATGAGCAGTTCTTC. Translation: CASSQDGTREINEQFF.

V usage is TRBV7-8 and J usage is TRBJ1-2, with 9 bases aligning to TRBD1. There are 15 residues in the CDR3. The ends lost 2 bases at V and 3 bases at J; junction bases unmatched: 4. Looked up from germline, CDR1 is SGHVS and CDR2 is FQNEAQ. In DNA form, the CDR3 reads TGTGCCAGCAGCTTACTGGACAGGGGTGACTATGGCTACACCTTC. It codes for CASSLLDRGDYGYTF.

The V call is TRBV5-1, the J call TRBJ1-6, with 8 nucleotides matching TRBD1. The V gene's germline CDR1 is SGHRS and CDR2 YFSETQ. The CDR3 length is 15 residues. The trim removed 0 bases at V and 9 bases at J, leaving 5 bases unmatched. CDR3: CASSLGDRLSSPLHF. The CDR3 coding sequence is TGCGCCAGCAGCTTGGGGGACAGGCTGAGTTCACCCCTCCACTTT.

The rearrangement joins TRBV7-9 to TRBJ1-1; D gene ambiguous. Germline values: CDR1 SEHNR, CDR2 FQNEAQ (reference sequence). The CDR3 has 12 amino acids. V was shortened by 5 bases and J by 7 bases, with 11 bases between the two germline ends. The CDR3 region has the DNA TGTGCCAGCAGCGGGGAGGCGGGTGAAGCTTTCTTT. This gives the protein CASSGEAGEAFF.

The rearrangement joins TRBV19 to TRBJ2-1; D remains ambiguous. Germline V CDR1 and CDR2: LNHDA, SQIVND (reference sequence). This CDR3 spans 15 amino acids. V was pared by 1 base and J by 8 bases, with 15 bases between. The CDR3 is CASSIVGSFNHEQFF. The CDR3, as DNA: TGTGCCAGTAGTATAGTCGGTAGTTTCAACCATGAGCAGTTCTTC.